Following are 4 T cell receptor beta chains from one sample sequenced in a study of blood T cells in healthy people across ages. Through a sample-barcoded 5' primer and a J-beta primer mix, a second PCR was run for roughly 6 to 11 cycles. TCRdb fed the 5' RACE reads into MiXCR, producing one record per CDR3 protein. This table holds some 920,000 distinct CDR3 sequences, roughly 51% found once. Sequenced material: blood. These receptors came from a woman aged 55 to 70 in good health.

The chain recombines TRBV12-3 or TRBV12-4 with TRBJ1-5; weak D call: TRBD1 (6 bases). V lost 5 bases and J 8 bases, leaving 19 bases between the germline ends. This CDR3 is built from 15 residues. The CDR3: CASSPQGFGGEPQHF. Here the CDR3 DNA reads TGTGCCAGCAGTCCGCAGGGCTTTGGGGGCGAGCCCCAGCATTTT.

A few counts support this clonotype. The CDR3 spells CASTATGGENSYEQYF. For the CDR3, the DNA is TGTGCCAGCACCGCGACAGGGGGAGAAAACTCCTACGAGCAGTACTTC. The V gene is TRBV7-9, the J gene TRBJ2-7, with 9 bases that match TRBD1. This CDR3 is 16 amino acids long. The V gene's germline CDR1 is SEHNR and CDR2 FQNEAQ (reference sequence). After removal of 7 bases from V and 0 bases from J, the junction contained 10 bases not matched to a gene. The full variable domain, with the rest looked up from reference TRBV7-9 and TRBJ2-7, is DTGVSQNPRHKITKRGQNVTFRCDPISEHNRLYWYRQTLGQGPEFLTYFQNEAQLEKSRLLSDRFSAERPKGSFSTLEIQRTEQGDSAMYLCASTATGGENSYEQYFGPGTRLTVT.

The rearrangement links TRBV28 to TRBJ1-4; unclear D gene. The CDR3 covers 12 residues. The germline V gene has CDR1 MDHEN and CDR2 SYDVKM. Trimming removed 8 bases from V and 5 bases from J, with 9 bases in between. CDR3 in amino acids: CASWGMNEKLFF. CDR3 in DNA: TGTGCCAGCTGGGGAATGAATGAAAAACTGTTTTTT. The full variable domain, in which reference TRBV28 and TRBJ1-4 provide the parts outside the CDR3, is DVKVTQSSRYLVKRTGEKVFLECVQDMDHENMFWYRQDPGLGLRLIYFSYDVKMKEKGDIPEGYSVSREKKERFSLILESASTNQTSMYLCASWGMNEKLFFGSGTQLSVL.

Ten or more counts support this clonotype. In DNA form, the CDR3 reads TGCGCCAGCAGCCAAGCGGCCTCAGGGTTTAGCGAGCAGTACTTC. Its translation: CASSQAASGFSEQYF. The chain is built from TRBV4-1 and TRBJ2-7, with D perhaps matching TRBD1 (5 bases). CDR3 size: 15 residues. The ends were cut back, 1 base at V and 6 bases at J, with 16 bases in the middle. Germline CDR1 reads MGHRA; CDR2 reads YSYEKL.